This TCR beta chain was identified during a study of blood T cell repertoires in COVID-19. Study at large: Nucleic acid was either cDNA or gDNA, and it came from T cells, B-cell-depleted T cells, or PBMCs.

Original analysis: Amplified reference gene primers provided the basis for estimating nucleated cell counts. The assay was immunoSEQ multiplex PCR, and TCRdb's table has in-frame clones only and misses some. From that table come the V and J calls and clone size; the DNA was used to work out D and trimming. The sample lists about 500,000 clones, about nine tenths seen once, with roughly 0.7% in the top ten. The germline V gene has CDR1 SGHRS and CDR2 YFSETQ. The CDR3 length is 14 residues. Trimming left V 0 bases short and J 4 bases short, with 10 bases between. Study members were between roughly 18 and 100 years old and lived in 25 or so US regions. Two negative PCRs, clearance, or symptom resolution had been documented for recovered Cohort 3 donors.

The sequence was collected from a woman aged 18-29 years who had recovered from COVID-19. Sequenced input: PBMCs or T cells enriched from blood (not recorded which). V is TRBV5-1 and J is TRBJ1-2; D remains ambiguous. The CDR3 here is CASSLDSTVYGYTF. The DNA of the CDR3 is TGCGCCAGCAGCTTGGACAGTACGGTCTATGGCTACACCTTC.